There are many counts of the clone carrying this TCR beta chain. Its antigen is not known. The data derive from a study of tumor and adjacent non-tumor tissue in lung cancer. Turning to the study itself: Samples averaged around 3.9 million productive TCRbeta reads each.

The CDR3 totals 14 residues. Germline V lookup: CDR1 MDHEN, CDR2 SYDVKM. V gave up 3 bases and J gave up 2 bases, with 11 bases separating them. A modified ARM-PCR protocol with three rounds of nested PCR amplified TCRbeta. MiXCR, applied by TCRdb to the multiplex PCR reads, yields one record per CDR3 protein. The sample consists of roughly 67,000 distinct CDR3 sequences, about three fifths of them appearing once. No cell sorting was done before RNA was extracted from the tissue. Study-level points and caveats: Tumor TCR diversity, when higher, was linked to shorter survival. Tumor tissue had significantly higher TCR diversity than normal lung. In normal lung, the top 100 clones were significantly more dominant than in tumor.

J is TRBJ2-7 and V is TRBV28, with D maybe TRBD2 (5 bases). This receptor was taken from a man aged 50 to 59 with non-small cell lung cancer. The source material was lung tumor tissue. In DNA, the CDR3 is TGTGCCAGCAGTTTTGAGGGTTTCGCCTACGAGCAGTACTTC. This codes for CASSFEGFAYEQYF.